One sample yielded the 7 T cell receptor beta chains listed below, sequenced in a study of cytomegalovirus exposure and HLA in healthy donors (dated by TCRdb to about 2017). The library came from the immunoSEQ multiplex PCR assay. For the multiplex PCR, a mixture combining 60 forward primers for TCR Vbeta segments and 13 reverse primers for TCR Jbeta segments was used. In TCRdb, the immuneACCESS table is reduced to in-frame sequences with V and J assigned. These tables do not hold every clone; where another copy was compared, an unresolved V gene accounts for under half, and the others remain unexplained. For this sample there are under 150,000 clones; about 68% appear just once. The ten largest clones capture 3.5% to 5% of the sample. The sample comprised PBMCs. These receptors all come from a woman aged 40 to 50 in good health and CMV-seropositive.

This clone was found once. V gene TRBV5-5 combines with J gene TRBJ2-2; 15 bases fit TRBD2. V dropped 5 bases and J dropped 6; count of bases not matched to a gene: 8. The CDR3 has 17 residues. The germline V gene encodes CDR1 SGHKS and CDR2 YYEKEE (reference sequence). Here the CDR3 DNA reads TGTGCCAGCAGGCCTGGACTAGCGGGAGGGCCCGCCGGGGAGCTGTTTTTT. This codes for CASRPGLAGGPAGELFF.

This clone was counted a few times. Additional DNA sequences in this sample encode the identical CDR3. V is TRBV5-1 and J is TRBJ1-1, with D tentatively TRBD1 (5 bases). CDR3 size: 15 residues. Looked up from germline, CDR1 is SGHRS and CDR2 is YFSETQ. V dropped 3 bases and J dropped 1 base, with 13 bases sitting between them. CDR3 sequence: CASSWGTGRNTEAFF. As DNA, the CDR3 is TGCGCCAGCAGCTGGGGGACTGGGCGGAACACTGAAGCTTTCTTT.

J is TRBJ2-5 and V is TRBV7-3, with 11 bases matching TRBD2. The J segment lost 4 bases and the V segment lost 2 bases, leaving 3 bases of the junction unmatched. The CDR3 runs 15 residues. CDR1 and CDR2 from the germline V gene are SGHTA and FQGTGA. The CDR3 here is CASSLGLAGGETQYF. As DNA, the CDR3 is TGTGCCAGCAGCTTAGGCCTAGCGGGAGGAGAGACCCAGTACTTC. Filled out from reference TRBV7-3 and TRBJ2-5, the complete variable domain reads GAGVSQTPSNKVTEKGKYVELRCDPISGHTALYWYRQSLGQGPEFLIYFQGTGAADDSGLPNDRFFAVRPEGSVSTLKIQRTERGDSAVYLCASSLGLAGGETQYFGPGTRLLVL.

This clone turned up a few times. The chain is built from TRBV27 and TRBJ2-1; D is unclear. The ends were cut back, 5 bases at V and 11 bases at J, with 13 bases in the middle. CDR3 size: 12 residues. Germline V CDR1 and CDR2: MNHEY, SMNVEV (reference sequence). As DNA, the CDR3 is TGTGCCAGCAGTAGTCGCTATTCTAAGCAGTTCTTC. Its translation: CASSSRYSKQFF.

The chain employs TRBV4-1 and TRBJ2-1; 8 bases are a match to TRBD2. CDR1 MGHRA and CDR2 YSYEKL come from the germline V gene. J was trimmed by 6 bases and V by 0 bases; bases with no gene match: 7. The CDR3 covers 16 residues. The CDR3, as DNA: TGCGCCAGCAGCCAAGATCAAGGACTAGCCCCCAATGAGCAGTTCTTC. This codes for CASSQDQGLAPNEQFF.

Details on this clone: Germline is not matched at one junction end, which may reflect a read error. The V gene is TRBV7-9, the J gene TRBJ2-3, with 8 bases identical to TRBD1. Germline CDR1 and CDR2: SEHNR and FQNEAQ (reference sequence). This CDR3 region has 15 residues. Written as DNA, the CDR3 is TGTTCCAGCAGCTCCGGACAGGGCAGCACAGATACGCAGTATTTT. This sequence encodes CSSSSGQGSTDTQYF.

The CDR3 DNA is TGTGCCACTGGGAAACAGGGGGCTACAGATACGCAGTATTTT. It specifies CATGKQGATDTQYF. J is TRBJ2-3 and V is TRBV7-6; 9 nucleotides agree with TRBD1. J lost 3 bases, V lost 10 bases, and 8 bases had no gene match. The CDR3 extends over 14 amino acids. From germline, CDR1 is SGHVS and CDR2 FNYEAQ.